Presented here are 21 T cell receptor beta chains from one specimen sequenced in a study of neurological immune-mediated disorders. TCRdb called the 5' RACE reads again in MiXCR, with one record for every CDR3 protein. The table shows approximately 40,000 distinct CDR3 sequences, with approximately 4.2% occurring only once. The sample taken for sequencing was PBMCs. The receptors stem from a man in his thirties or forties with multiple sclerosis.

This clonotype was counted at least ten times. J is TRBJ2-2 and V is TRBV25-1; no reliable D call. The germline V and J ends were trimmed by 1 base and 7 bases, with 7 bases remaining between them. CDR1 and CDR2 from the germline V gene are MGHDK and SYGVNS. This CDR3 has 13 amino acids. CDR3 coding DNA: TGTGCCAGCAGTGAATGGGGTGGCGGGGAGCTGTTTTTT. Residues: CASSEWGGGELFF.

This clonotype was seen ten or more times. CDR3 DNA sequence: TGCGCCAGCGGGGGACAGGGGGCCTATGGCTACACCTTC. Encoded protein: CASGGQGAYGYTF. This sequence joins TRBV5-1 and TRBJ1-2; TRBD1 matches 12 bases. V trimming: 7 bases; J trimming: 4 bases; junction bases outside the gene matches: 2. Germline assignment: CDR1 SGHRS and CDR2 YFSETQ. This CDR3 is built from 13 residues.

This clonotype occurred a few times. The V and J genes are TRBV20-1 and TRBJ2-7; D is undetermined. Germline CDR1 reads DFQATT; CDR2 reads SNEGSKA (reference sequence). V lost 3 bases and J 2 bases, leaving 11 bases between the germline ends. The CDR3 totals 13 residues. The CDR3 region is CSASQVAPYEQYF. CDR3 DNA: TGCAGTGCTAGTCAGGTCGCGCCCTACGAGCAGTACTTC.

This clonotype was detected once. The conserved phenylalanine or tryptophan normally closing the CDR3 is absent here, so this likely arose from a read error. The CDR3 loop reads CASSLGTYEQYI. In nucleotides, the CDR3 is TGTGCCAGCAGCCTCGGAACCTACGAGCAGTACATC. J is TRBJ2-7 and V is TRBV5-6, with unresolved D. CDR1 SGHDT and CDR2 YYEEEE come from the germline V gene. The V end was cut by 4 bases, the J end by 2 bases, with 7 bases between. The CDR3 runs 12 residues.

This clonotype was counted many times. V and J are TRBV4-3 and TRBJ1-2; D may be TRBD1 (5 bases). Trimming stripped 3 bases from V and 3 bases from J, with 8 bases between. CDR1 is LGHNA and CDR2 is YSLEER in the germline V gene. The CDR3 contains 13 residues. The DNA of the CDR3 is TGCGCCAGCAGCCAGGAGACAGACTATGGCTACACCTTC. This translates into CASSQETDYGYTF.

This clonotype was counted ten times or more. This chain connects TRBV27 to TRBJ2-7, with D possibly being TRBD1 (6 bases). V was cut by 8 bases and J by 3 bases, with 11 bases left in between. Germline V gene lookup returns CDR1 MNHEY and CDR2 SMNVEV (reference sequence). The CDR3 has 12 amino acids. CDR3: CASYDRYYEQYF. The CDR3 region has the DNA TGTGCCAGCTATGACAGGTACTACGAGCAGTACTTC.

This clonotype has a count of ten or more. The chain links TRBV27 to TRBJ2-1; weak D call: TRBD1 (6 bases). The CDR3 is 13 residues long. V lost 3 bases, J lost 7 bases, and 10 bases lay in between. Germline lookup yields CDR1 MNHEY and CDR2 SMNVEV (reference sequence). The CDR3 is CASSFHTGNEQFF. Written as DNA, the CDR3 is TGTGCCAGCAGTTTCCATACAGGGAATGAGCAGTTCTTC.

This clonotype was seen more than once but under ten times. The chain links TRBV11-3 to TRBJ2-4, with D possibly being TRBD1 (7 bases). CDR1 SGHNT and CDR2 YENEEA come from the germline V gene. This CDR3 contains 18 residues. V shed 4 bases and J shed 2 bases, with 21 bases lying between them. The CDR3 protein is CASSSEQGGSVTKNIQYF. The CDR3 DNA reads TGTGCCAGCAGCTCGGAGCAGGGGGGATCGGTAACCAAAAACATTCAGTACTTC.

This clonotype was picked up many times. The chain links TRBV10-3 to TRBJ2-2, with TRBD1 identical over 8 bases. CDR1 ENHRY and CDR2 SYGVKD come from the germline V gene. Trimming removed 3 bases from V and 6 bases from J; junction bases left unmatched: 12. The CDR3 is 17 residues long. CDR3 sequence (DNA): TGTGCCATCAGTGAAGTCGAGACAGGGGTAGAGTCCGGGGAGCTGTTTTTT. Its protein product is CAISEVETGVESGELFF.

The table lists this clonotype with many counts. The chain combines TRBV7-3 with TRBJ1-1; 9 positions agree with TRBD1. The germline V gene encodes CDR1 SGHTA and CDR2 FQGTGA. The CDR3 is 13 residues long. With 5 bases clipped from V and 5 bases from J, the junction kept 3 bases outside the gene matches. The CDR3 nucleotides read TGTGCCAGCAGCGGGACAGGGTATACTGAAGCTTTCTTT. Its protein product is CASSGTGYTEAFF.

This clonotype ranks as medium-sized. A junction end diverges from the germline sequence, so it may reflect a read error. CDR3: CATSDLSINQPQNF. The CDR3 DNA reads TGTGCCACCAGTGATCTCAGCATTAATCAGCCCCAGAATTTT. The rearrangement links TRBV24-1 to TRBJ1-5; D remains unclear. Germline V lookup: CDR1 KGHDR, CDR2 SFDVKD. The CDR3 loop spans 14 amino acids.

Notes on this clonotype: It is likely a read error, because the conserved phenylalanine at the end of the CDR3 is missing. The chain recombines TRBV4-2 with TRBJ1-4; unclear D gene. From germline, CDR1 is LGHNA and CDR2 YNFKEQ. There are 11 residues in the CDR3. DNA of the CDR3: TGTGCCAGCCGACGGAATGTAAAACTGTTTTAT. This sequence encodes CASRRNVKLFY.

As to this clonotype: A much larger clone differs by one base, so this may be a read error. The chain recombines TRBV12-3 or TRBV12-4 with TRBJ1-2, with D unclear. V lost 4 bases and J 8 bases, leaving 17 bases between the germline ends. The CDR3 sequence is 14 residues long. The CDR3 reads CASSYSGKFGGYTF. DNA for the CDR3: TGTGCCAGCAGTTACTCCGGAAAGTTCGGCGGCTACACCTTC.

This clonotype was counted ten times or more. The rearrangement links TRBV20-1 to TRBJ1-3; D is ambiguous. The length of the CDR3 is 14 residues. Trimming took off 0 bases at V and 7 bases at J, with 13 bases between the two ends. Germline CDR1 DFQATT, CDR2 SNEGSKA (reference sequence). The CDR3 region is CSARDAEGRNTIYF. The CDR3 DNA reads TGCAGTGCTAGAGATGCCGAGGGTAGGAACACCATATATTTT.

Details on this clonotype: This may be a read error, as it is one base from a much larger clone. The chain combines TRBV12-5 with TRBJ2-7; D gene uncertain. CDR1 is LGHNT and CDR2 is FRNRAP in the germline V gene. The CDR3 covers 12 residues. The CDR3, as DNA: TGTGCTTGTGGTTCGATTATGTACGAGCAGTACTTC. Translated, it gives CACGSIMYEQYF.

This clonotype has only a few counts. In DNA, the CDR3 is TGTGCCAGCAGTTTATTATGGAGGGGGGTACGGAACACTGAAGCTTTCTTT. It encodes CASSLLWRGVRNTEAFF. The V and J genes are TRBV27 and TRBJ1-1; a weak D match, TRBD1 (6 bases). The CDR3 is 17 residues long. V lost 1 base and J lost 1, with 16 bases in between. CDR1 and CDR2 (germline): MNHEY, SMNVEV (reference sequence).

This clonotype was counted at least ten times. The chain carries TRBV7-9 and TRBJ1-2; perhaps TRBD1 as D (6 bases). The CDR3 has 15 amino acids. Per germline, CDR1 SEHNR and CDR2 FQNEAQ (reference sequence). Trimming removed 1 base at V and 2 bases at J, with 11 bases between. Here the CDR3 reads CASSLDPGANYGYTF. The CDR3 DNA sequence: TGTGCCAGCAGCTTAGATCCAGGGGCAAACTATGGCTACACCTTC. The complete variable domain, with remaining parts taken from reference TRBV7-9 and TRBJ1-2, reads DTGVSQNPRHKITKRGQNVTFRCDPISEHNRLYWYRQTLGQGPEFLTYFQNEAQLEKSRLLSDRFSAERPKGSFSTLEIQRTEQGDSAMYLCASSLDPGANYGYTFGSGTRLTVV.

This clonotype appeared many times. The chain couples TRBV20-1 to TRBJ1-2; 9 nucleotides match TRBD1. The CDR3 has 15 residues. With V trimmed by 5 bases and J by 6 bases, 13 bases remained unmatched. Germline V gene data show CDR1 as DFQATT and CDR2 as SNEGSKA (reference sequence). CDR3 in amino acids: CSAGLGQGIFDGYTF. CDR3 in DNA: TGCAGTGCTGGACTGGGACAGGGTATTTTCGATGGCTACACCTTC.

Many counts were recorded for this clonotype. The rearrangement joins TRBV6-2 or TRBV6-3 to TRBJ2-7, with a tentative D call TRBD2 (7 bases). The CDR3 sequence is 14 residues long. Germline V gene data show CDR1 as MNHEY and CDR2 as SVGEGT. Trimming took off 6 bases at V and 0 bases at J, with 12 bases between the two ends. CDR3 sequence (DNA): TGTGCCAGCAGCCCAGGGGACTACTCCTACGAGCAGTACTTC. Its translation: CASSPGDYSYEQYF.

V and J are TRBV27 and TRBJ1-1; TRBD1 aligns across 10 bases. Looked up from germline, CDR1 is MNHEY and CDR2 is SMNVEV (reference sequence). V dropped 8 bases and J dropped 5; count of bases not matched to a gene: 14. The CDR3 is 16 amino acids. CDR3 protein: CASARATGGAGTEAFF. CDR3 in DNA: TGTGCCAGCGCCAGAGCGACAGGGGGCGCGGGGACTGAAGCTTTCTTT.

In this sample, this clonotype turned up many times. This chain uses TRBV4-1 with TRBJ2-4; TRBD1 or TRBD2 may be the D gene (5 bases each). Germline V gene sequence: CDR1 MGHRA, CDR2 YSYEKL. Trimming cost V 2 bases and J 2 bases, with 16 bases left between them. The CDR3 sequence is 17 residues long. DNA of the CDR3: TGCGCCAGCAGCCAAACGGGACCCATAACGCCCAAAAACATTCAGTACTTC. Translation gives CASSQTGPITPKNIQYF.